The clone carrying this TCR beta chain was detected only a few times. The antigen is unknown. These data are taken from a study of T cell repertoires in cytomegalovirus infection. On the study more broadly: In public TCR beta signatures, there were indications of both CMV infection and matching HLA type.

Study findings and constraints: Predominance within the ex vivo response was attributable to HLA-C-restricted CMV-specific TCR beta clonotypes. Carriers of CMV plus the relevant HLA were identified by cumulative public TCR beta family frequency.

TCRdb recomputed calls from the reads with MiXCR, one row per CDR3 protein. The table lists approximately 630,000 distinct CDR3 sequences, approximately 24% of them singletons. The sample consisted of CD8+ T cells from PBMCs. This receptor was taken from a human donor in good health (CMV status not recorded). Some clones in this sample may be carry-over from other donors' samples.

The CDR3 nucleotides are TGTGCCAGCAGTTTACAGGGGTCTCTTGAGCAGTTCTTC. It encodes CASSLQGSLEQFF. V and J are TRBV6-8 and TRBJ2-1; 7 nucleotides agree with TRBD1. The V gene's germline CDR1 is MNHGY and CDR2 SAAAGT. CDR3 length: 13 amino acids. V lost 4 bases and J lost 9; bases outside the gene matches: 6.